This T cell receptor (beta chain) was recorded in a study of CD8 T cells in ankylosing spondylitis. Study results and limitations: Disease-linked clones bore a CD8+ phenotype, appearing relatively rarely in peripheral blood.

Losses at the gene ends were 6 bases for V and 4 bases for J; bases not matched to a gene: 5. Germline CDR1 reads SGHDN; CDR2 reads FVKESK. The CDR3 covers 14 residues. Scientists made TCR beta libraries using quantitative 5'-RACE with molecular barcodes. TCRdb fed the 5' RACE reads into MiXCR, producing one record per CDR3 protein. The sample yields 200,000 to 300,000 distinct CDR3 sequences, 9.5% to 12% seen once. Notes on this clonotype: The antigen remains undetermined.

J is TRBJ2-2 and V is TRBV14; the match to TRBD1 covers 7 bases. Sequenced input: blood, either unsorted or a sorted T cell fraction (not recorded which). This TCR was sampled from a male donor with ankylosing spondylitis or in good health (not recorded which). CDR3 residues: CASRPQGTTGELFF. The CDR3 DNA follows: TGTGCCAGCAGGCCACAGGGGACCACCGGGGAGCTGTTTTTT.